This entry concerns a single T cell receptor (beta chain). There is no known antigen for this receptor. The record has no base qualities; no much larger clone is one base away. This sample was taken from a study of blood T cell repertoires in COVID-19 (dated by TCRdb to 2018 to 2021). Study-level background: Samples from collaborators originated in the United States, Italy and Spain and spanned both the acute and convalescent phases of COVID-19. The prospective study material was composed of cDNA or gDNA derived from T cells, B-cell-depleted T cells, or PBMCs. The samples were drawn from the first 160 participants of the ongoing ImmuneRACE study and from 950 to 1,500 subjects provided by 6 global collaborators. A freely available public database, intended as a resource for researchers studying the immune response to SARS-CoV-2, is where the repertoires were released. Where available, HLA class I and class II types were obtained from metadata supplied by the sample provider rather than from assay-based typing. Subjects who had been exposed to COVID-19, were actively infected with it, or had recovered from it provided the deeply sampled blood TCRbeta repertoires that made up the dataset. The sample metadata nearly always contained a de-identified subject ID, COVID-19 status, age in years and sex. General findings and caveats noted by the study authors: The quantity of clinical and demographic metadata differed by source and by participant and was supplied without curation.

In the prospective study, participants were roughly 18 to 100 years old, resided in about two dozen geographic areas of the United States, and were enrolled through a virtual design. In the prospective study, participants were assigned to cohorts based on the clinical history participants reported in a screening survey and a study questionnaire. For ImmuneRACE Cohort 3, a participant was defined as recovered based on two consecutive negative NP/OP PCR tests, clearance by a healthcare professional, or resolution of symptoms. In the prospective study, mobile phlebotomists collected whole blood, serum and a nasopharyngeal or oropharyngeal swab from each participant. Over a roughly 2-month period, participants in the prospective study had the option of providing additional blood draws and questionnaires. Prospective study blood samples were shipped either frozen or at room temperature before DNA extraction.

TCRbeta CDR3 regions were amplified from genomic DNA by means of the immunoSEQ Assay, a bias-controlled multiplex PCR. The study's processing was this. The number of nucleated cells in each sample was estimated from the amplification of reference gene primers within the assay. To quantify the absolute abundance of each unique TCRbeta CDR3 rearrangement, sequence reads were collapsed and filtered. For each sample, productive Simpson clonality was calculated as the square root of Simpson's diversity index over productive rearrangements. Imported from immuneACCESS, the table was reduced by TCRdb to in-frame sequences with V and J called. These copies leave out some clones; in studies compared against another copy, an unresolved V gene accounts for under half, and the cause of the remainder is not known. For V, J and clone size, that table is used; D and trimming come from the DNA. This sample gives about 210,000 clones in total; roughly 77% of them show up just once. The top ten constitute about 9% of the sample.

Source material: PBMCs or T cells enriched from blood (not recorded which). The TCR comes from a middle-aged man who had recovered from COVID-19.

The sequenced DNA: TGTGCCAGCAGTGAAGGAGAAGAGTACGAGCAGTACTTC. Its coded protein is CASSEGEEYEQYF. The sequence links TRBV6-1 to TRBJ2-7; the D gene is not confidently resolved. The germline V gene yields MNHNS for CDR1 and SASEGT for CDR2. From the cysteine through the phenylalanine, the CDR3 covers 13 amino acids. Here the CDR3 DNA is all that survives: 39 bases in frame from base 1. V was cut back by 1 base and J by 4 bases, leaving a gap of 8 bases between them.